The TCR beta chain described here comes from a study of beta chain features in type 1 diabetes. On this clone: No antigen is known for it.

Findings and caveats of the study: Shortening that was moderate but significant affected the TCRB CDR3s of Type 1 diabetes patients in all four CD4+ subsets.

TCRB transcripts that were expressed got sequenced, as all of the isolated RNA had been reverse transcribed. Sequenced by immunoSEQ multiplex PCR; TCRdb stores in-frame clones only, minus some. This table holds 100,000 to 150,000 clones, around 15% found once. The V segment lost 1 base and the J segment 10 bases; nucleotides outside the gene matches: 8. This CDR3 has 13 residues. The germline V gene encodes CDR1 GTSNPN and CDR2 SVGIG (reference sequence). Sequencing was performed on central memory CD4+ T cells from blood. The receptor was isolated from a man younger than 35 with type 1 diabetes. V gene TRBV30 combines with J gene TRBJ1-1; TRBD1 aligns across 8 bases. In nucleotides, the CDR3 is TGTGCCTGGAGTGGGCTGGACAGGGAGGTAGCTTTCTTT. Translating it yields CAWSGLDREVAFF.